The rows below give T cell receptor beta chains drawn from one sample of a study of blood T cell repertoires in COVID-19. Sequencing used immunoSEQ multiplex PCR; TCRdb keeps in-frame clones, though not all of them. The sample includes tens of thousands of clones, about 80% seen only once; the top ten take around 10%. The source material was peripheral blood. The receptors were sampled from a woman in her sixties or seventies with acute or convalescent COVID-19. Each CDR3 is given with its conserved first and last residue. The D gene is left open where the match is weak. A clone size is listed for some rows: how often the clone was seen (once, few, many), or a class if it is expanded.

.,TRBJ2-7,TRBD1,TRBV27,CASNPTGGYYEQYF,TGTGCCAGCAACCCGACAGGGGGTTACTACGAGCAGTACTTC
.,TRBJ2-7,.,TRBV6-5,CASSPVHEQYF,TGTGCCAGCAGCCCGGTCCACGAGCAGTACTTC
.,TRBJ1-5,.,TRBV29-1,CSVEEGFNQPQHF,TGCAGCGTTGAGGAGGGTTTCAATCAGCCCCAGCATTTT
.,TRBJ2-1,TRBD2,TRBV7-2,CASSLGASGGAYNEQFF,TGTGCCAGCAGCTTAGGAGCTAGCGGGGGGGCATACAATGAGCAGTTCTTC
once,TRBJ1-1,TRBD1,TRBV7-9,CASSNRTGGNTEAFF,TGTGCCAGCAGCAACCGGACAGGGGGAAACACTGAAGCTTTCTTT
.,TRBJ1-1,.,TRBV3-1/TRBV3-2,CASSHRGGGTGTEAFF,TGTGCCAGCAGCCACCGGGGCGGGGGGACGGGCACTGAAGCTTTCTTT
.,TRBJ2-1,TRBD2,TRBV30,CAWSPPGLAGYNEQFF,TGTGCCTGGAGTCCCCCGGGACTAGCGGGGTACAATGAGCAGTTCTTC
.,TRBJ2-5,TRBD1,TRBV7-2,CASSLSGTGEETQYF,TGTGCCAGCAGCTTATCTGGGACAGGGGAAGAGACCCAGTACTTC
.,TRBJ1-4,.,TRBV28,CAAGNEKLFF,TGTGCGGCGGGGAATGAAAAACTGTTTTTT
.,TRBJ1-6,.,TRBV7-6,CASSLRGNSYNSPLHF,TGTGCCAGCAGCTTACGAGGGAACTCCTATAATTCACCCCTCCACTTT
.,TRBJ2-1,.,TRBV19,CASSPSGPLRYEQFF,TGTGCCAGTAGTCCCAGCGGTCCTCTTCGGTATGAGCAGTTCTTC
.,TRBJ2-3,.,TRBV12-3/TRBV12-4,CASTQGGRDTQYF,TGTGCCAGCACCCAGGGAGGTCGGGATACGCAGTATTTT
.,TRBJ1-4,.,TRBV28,CASSPRGVGGEKLFF,TGTGCCAGCAGTCCCCGGGGCGTTGGAGGGGAAAAACTGTTTTTT
.,TRBJ2-1,TRBD1,TRBV27,CASSLSSTGGTYNEQFF,TGTGCCAGCAGTTTATCGTCCACAGGGGGCACCTACAATGAGCAGTTCTTC
once,TRBJ2-1,.,TRBV7-8,CASSLGVLSSYNEQFF,TGTGCCAGCAGCTTAGGAGTGTTAAGCTCCTACAATGAGCAGTTCTTC
.,TRBJ1-1,TRBD1,TRBV4-1,CASSHRQGQNTEAFF,TGCGCCAGCAGCCATAGACAGGGGCAGAACACTGAAGCTTTCTTT
.,TRBJ1-4,.,TRBV7-8,CASSQGWANEKLFF,TGTGCCAGCAGCCAGGGGTGGGCTAATGAAAAACTGTTTTTT
.,TRBJ2-3,TRBD2,TRBV7-8,CASSLARFSGGTDTQYF,TGTGCCAGCAGCTTAGCGCGTTTTAGCGGGGGCACAGATACGCAGTATTTT